This TCR beta chain was found in a study of response to subunit inactivated influenza vaccine. Turning to this clonotype: Its specificity is unknown.

Regarding the study as a whole: Each seasonal influenza vaccination, the authors suggested, recruits few new T cells.

Germline lookup yields CDR1 LGHDT and CDR2 YNNKEL (reference sequence). The V and J ends lost 5 bases and 7 bases, in that order; junction bases with no gene match: 4. The CDR3 has 15 residues. Each CDR3 protein gets one entry after TCRdb re-called the RT-PCR reads with MiXCR. The sample lists under 750,000 distinct CDR3 sequences, about an eighth occurring once. The TCR sequence derives from a man between 50 and 59 years old who received an inactivated influenza vaccine. V gene TRBV3-1 combines with J gene TRBJ2-1, with TRBD2 identical over 14 bases. The sample here was PBMCs from blood, taken on the day of vaccination. CDR3 protein: CASSGTSGSWNEQFF. Here the CDR3 DNA reads TGTGCCAGCAGCGGGACTAGCGGGAGTTGGAATGAGCAGTTCTTC.